This T cell receptor (beta chain) was identified during a study of cytomegalovirus exposure and HLA in healthy donors. Findings and limits, study-wide: Apart from CMV serostatus, no immune exposure information was available.

The PCR used 60 Vbeta and 13 Jbeta primers. TCRdb's copy holds only in-frame clones and misses some; the assay was immunoSEQ multiplex PCR. This repertoire shows about 150,000 clones, around 70% found once; its top ten account for roughly 2.1%. Germline CDR1 is MNHEY and CDR2 is SVGAGI. J was trimmed by 6 bases and V by 6 bases; bases with no gene match: 7. The CDR3 has 14 residues. About this clone: No antigen is known for it.

The sequence came from a man aged 35-49 years in good health and CMV-seronegative. The sequencing sample was made of PBMCs. This chain connects TRBV6-5 to TRBJ2-3, with TRBD2 identical over 9 bases. The CDR3 nucleotides are TGTGCCAGCAGGACTGGACTAGCGACGGATACGCAGTATTTT. Residues: CASRTGLATDTQYF.